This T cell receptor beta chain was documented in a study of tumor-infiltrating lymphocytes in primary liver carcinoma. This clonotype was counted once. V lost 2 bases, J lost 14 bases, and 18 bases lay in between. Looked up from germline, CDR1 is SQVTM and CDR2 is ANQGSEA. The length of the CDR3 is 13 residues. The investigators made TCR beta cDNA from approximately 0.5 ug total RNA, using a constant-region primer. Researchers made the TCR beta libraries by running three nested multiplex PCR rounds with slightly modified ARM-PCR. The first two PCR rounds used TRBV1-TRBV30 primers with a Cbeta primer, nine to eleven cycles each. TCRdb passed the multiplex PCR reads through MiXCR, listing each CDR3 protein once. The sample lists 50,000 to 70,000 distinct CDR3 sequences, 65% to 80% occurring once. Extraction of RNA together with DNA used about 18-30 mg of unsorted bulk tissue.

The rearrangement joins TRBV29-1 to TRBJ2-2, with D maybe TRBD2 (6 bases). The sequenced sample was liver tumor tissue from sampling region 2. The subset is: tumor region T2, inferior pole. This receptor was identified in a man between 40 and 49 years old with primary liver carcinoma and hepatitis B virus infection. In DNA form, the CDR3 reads TGCAGCGTTGAAAGGCAGTACACCGGGGGACTGTTTTTT. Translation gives CSVERQYTGGLFF.